This T cell receptor beta chain is from a study of blood T cell repertoires in COVID-19. The overall study: There were acute and convalescent COVID-19 samples, and they came from the United States, Italy and Spain. PBMCs, B-cell-depleted T cells, or T cells provided the cDNA or gDNA that made up the material.

Germline loops: CDR1 SGHRS, CDR2 YFSETQ. V lost 4 bases, J lost 12 bases, and 3 bases stayed unmatched. The CDR3 totals 11 residues. In the authors' workflow: Estimation of nucleated cell counts was performed using reference gene primer amplification. Libraries were prepared by immunoSEQ multiplex PCR; TCRdb keeps only in-frame clonotypes and omits some of them. V, J and clone size derive from that table, while D and trimming were established from the DNA sequence. The sample lists more than 50,000 clones, more than 75% occurring once. This receptor was obtained from a human donor in a cohort sampled during active COVID-19. Sequencing used peripheral blood. This chain links TRBV5-1 with TRBJ2-1, with TRBD1 matching over 8 bases. The CDR3 nucleotides read TGCGCCAGCAGCCCAGGGGGCCTGCAGTTCTTC. Its protein product is CASSPGGLQFF.